Listed below are T cell receptor beta chains from one sample, sequenced in a study of naive and memory T cell subsets. TCRdb reprocessed the UMI-ligation and nested PCR reads via MiXCR and lists one record per CDR3 protein. The data show approximately 150,000 distinct CDR3 sequences, roughly 22% seen once. The sequenced sample consisted of naive CD4+ T cells from blood. The receptors here all came from a human donor in good health. Both conserved end residues are part of each CDR3. D genes are given only for firm matches. Clone size appears in some rows only: once, few, many, or a class for an expanded clone.

few TRBJ2-3 TRBV2 . CASTARGVTTDTQYF TGTGCCAGCACGGCCCGGGGCGTAACCACAGATACGCAGTATTTT
few TRBJ2-1 TRBV11-2 TRBD2 CASSSYPPTSGSFNEQFF TGTGCCAGCAGCTCCTACCCCCCGACTAGCGGGAGTTTCAATGAGCAGTTCTTC
few TRBJ2-1 TRBV14 TRBD2 CASSQFTSGRMGEQFF TGTGCCAGCAGCCAATTTACTAGCGGGAGGATGGGTGAGCAGTTCTTC
. TRBJ1-5 TRBV12-3/TRBV12-4 . CASSPSRSNQPQHF TGTGCCAGCAGCCCCTCACGAAGCAATCAGCCCCAGCATTTT
many TRBJ2-7 TRBV19 TRBD2 CASSIWTSSTYEQYF TGTGCCAGTAGTATATGGACTAGCAGTACCTACGAGCAGTACTTC
few TRBJ1-1 TRBV12-3/TRBV12-4 TRBD1 CASNGQGANTEAFF TGTGCCAGCAATGGACAGGGGGCGAACACTGAAGCTTTCTTT
. TRBJ1-1 TRBV2 . CASRQGRDTEAFF TGTGCCAGCAGACAGGGCCGGGACACTGAAGCTTTCTTT
many TRBJ2-1 TRBV14 TRBD2 CASSPPGTIYNEQFF TGTGCCAGCAGCCCCCCCGGGACTATCTACAATGAGCAGTTCTTC
. TRBJ2-1 TRBV30 . CAWSPGPPGDEQFF TGTGCCTGGAGTCCCGGACCCCCAGGCGATGAGCAGTTCTTC
. TRBJ1-1 TRBV7-2 TRBD1 CASSSQGYEAFF TGTGCCAGCAGCTCACAGGGGTATGAAGCTTTCTTT
. TRBJ2-1 TRBV7-2 TRBD2 CASSLDFGLAGGPPPF TGTGCCAGCAGCTTAGATTTCGGGCTAGCGGGAGGGCCGCCTCCCTTC
few TRBJ2-7 TRBV6-5 . CASTARHDAITPYEQYF TGTGCCAGCACCGCTCGCCACGATGCAATAACCCCCTACGAGCAGTACTTC
. TRBJ2-1 TRBV12-3/TRBV12-4 . CASSLDQGKLSEQFF TGTGCCAGCAGCCTGGACCAGGGGAAATTAAGTGAGCAGTTCTTC
many TRBJ2-3 TRBV29-1 . CSVGWEEDTQYF TGCAGCGTCGGATGGGAAGAAGATACGCAGTATTTT
. TRBJ2-7 TRBV6-6 . CASRNPGRSYEQYF TGTGCCAGCAGGAACCCGGGACGGAGCTACGAGCAGTACTTC
few TRBJ2-1 TRBV27 . CASSWRQGGSYNEQFF TGTGCCAGCAGTTGGCGGCAGGGGGGATCCTACAATGAGCAGTTCTTC
few TRBJ2-2 TRBV7-7 TRBD2 CASGSGSNTGELFF TGTGCTAGCGGTAGCGGGAGTAACACCGGGGAGCTGTTTTTT
. TRBJ2-5 TRBV20-1 TRBD1 CSAEPGQQETQYF TGCAGTGCGGAACCGGGACAGCAAGAGACCCAGTACTTC
. TRBJ2-3 TRBV20-1 TRBD2 CSASFAAGGRDTQYF TGCAGTGCTAGTTTTGCTGCGGGAGGGCGGGATACGCAGTATTTT
. TRBJ2-7 TRBV28 TRBD1 CASSSLPLTGRWEQYF TGTGCCAGCAGTTCCCTACCCTTGACAGGGCGTTGGGAGCAGTACTTC
few TRBJ2-5 TRBV25-1 . CASSELDSSQETQYF TGTGCCAGCAGTGAACTGGACAGCTCCCAAGAGACCCAGTACTTC
. TRBJ2-3 TRBV9 . CASSVGRGTDTQYF TGTGCCAGCAGCGTAGGGAGGGGCACAGATACGCAGTATTTT
many TRBJ1-1 TRBV29-1 . CSVENGDTEAFF TGCAGCGTTGAAAACGGGGACACTGAAGCTTTCTTT
few TRBJ2-7 TRBV30 . CAWSNRAYEQYF TGTGCCTGGAGTAACCGGGCCTACGAGCAGTACTTC